A selection of T cell receptor beta chains follows, all from one sample in a study of blood T cell repertoires in COVID-19. Clones were sequenced by immunoSEQ multiplex PCR, and TCRdb holds only the in-frame ones, with some missing. The sample lists approximately 230,000 clones; around 80% were seen once. Sequenced: peripheral blood. The receptors come from a man aged 80 or over with acute or convalescent COVID-19. CDR3s include the opening cysteine and the closing phenylalanine or tryptophan. A D gene is named only where the DNA matches it firmly. Expanded clones get a size class; other rows say once, few or many, or leave the size out.

TRBD1	TRBJ2-1	TRBV5-1	16	NA	TGCGCCAGCAGCATAAGACAGGGTGGCACCTACAATGAGCAGTTCTTC	CASSIRQGGTYNEQFF
TRBD1	TRBJ2-3	TRBV5-1	15	NA	TGCGCCAGCCGCCTAGGACAGGGGATTATAGATACGCAGTATTTT	CASRLGQGIIDTQYF
TRBD1	TRBJ1-3	TRBV2	14	NA	TGTGCCAGCAGAGCAACAGGGGTCGGAAACACCATATATTTT	CASRATGVGNTIYF
TRBD1	TRBJ1-1	TRBV12-3/TRBV12-4	12	NA	TGTGCCAGCAGGACAGGGCGAACTGAAGCTTTCTTT	CASRTGRTEAFF
NA	TRBJ2-5	TRBV3-1/TRBV3-2	18	NA	TGTGCCAGCAGCCAGGGTTCACGACAGTTCCAGTACCAAGAGACCCAGTACTTC	CASSQGSRQFQYQETQYF
NA	TRBJ1-5	TRBV6-5	13	NA	TGTGCCAGCAGTTACTCGAGGTTCCAGCCCCAGCATTTT	CASSYSRFQPQHF
TRBD2	TRBJ2-5	TRBV24-1	14	NA	TGTGCCACCAGTGGGGGAGGGGCGGGGGAGACCCAGTACTTC	CATSGGGAGETQYF
TRBD2	TRBJ2-3	TRBV6-5	13	NA	TGTGCCAGGTGGACTAGCGGCACAGATACGCAGTATTTT	CARWTSGTDTQYF
NA	TRBJ1-2	TRBV19	13	NA	TGTGCCAGTAGAAATCGAGACAGCTATGGCTACACCTTC	CASRNRDSYGYTF
TRBD1	TRBJ2-7	TRBV5-1	12	NA	TGCGCCAGCAGCCCACAGGGGGGCGAGCAGTACTTC	CASSPQGGEQYF
NA	TRBJ2-7	TRBV7-6	14	NA	TGTGCCAGCAGCTTAGTGCCAGACTTCTACGAGCAGTACTTC	CASSLVPDFYEQYF
NA	TRBJ1-5	TRBV28	14	NA	TGTGCCAGCAGTTTGGGCTTAGAGAGACAGCCCCAGCATTTT	CASSLGLERQPQHF
TRBD2	TRBJ2-7	TRBV6-5	15	NA	TGTGCCAGCAGGGGAAGGACTAGCGGGGGCAGCGAGCAGTACTTC	CASRGRTSGGSEQYF
NA	TRBJ1-1	TRBV7-3	14	NA	TGTGCCAGCAGCGTCGGACATAGCAGTACTGAAGCTTTCTTT	CASSVGHSSTEAFF
TRBD1	TRBJ2-5	TRBV29-1	15	NA	TGCAGCGTTGACAGTTCGGGACAGGGTCGAGAGACCCAGTACTTC	CSVDSSGQGRETQYF
TRBD2	TRBJ2-2	TRBV4-1	19	NA	TGCGCCAGCAGCCTTAAGCTGGGGACTAGCGGGAGTGTAACCGGGGAGCTGTTTTTT	CASSLKLGTSGSVTGELFF
NA	TRBJ2-7	TRBV6-6	14	NA	TGTGCCAGCAGTTACGGTCAGGTAGCCTACGAGCAGTACTTC	CASSYGQVAYEQYF
TRBD2	TRBJ2-1	TRBV19	15	NA	TGTGCCAGTAACAACGGACTAGCAACCTACAATGAGCAGTTCTTC	CASNNGLATYNEQFF
NA	TRBJ1-2	TRBV29-1	10	NA	TGCAGCGTTTCGAACTATGGCTACACCTTC	CSVSNYGYTF
NA	TRBJ1-2	TRBV19	15	NA	TGTGCCAGTAGTGCACGCGGGGGGAGAAACTATGGCTACACCTTC	CASSARGGRNYGYTF
TRBD2	TRBJ2-2	TRBV4-2	17	NA	TGTGCCAGCAGCCCACCCGGGACTAGCGGGAGGTCCGGGGAGCTGTTTTTT	CASSPPGTSGRSGELFF
NA	TRBJ1-1	TRBV28	15	NA	TGTGCCAGCAGCCCCCCCTGGAGGGGAAACACTGAAGCTTTCTTT	CASSPPWRGNTEAFF
NA	TRBJ2-7	TRBV11-2	12	once	TGTGCCAGCAGCGACACATTCTACGAGCAGTACTTC	CASSDTFYEQYF
NA	TRBJ2-3	TRBV6-4	14	NA	TGTGCCAGCAGCGCGGACAAAGGCACAGATACGCAGTATTTT	CASSADKGTDTQYF
NA	TRBJ2-7	TRBV12-5	16	once	TGTGCTAGTGCTTATTCGCAGGGGCGCAGACCCTACGAGCAGTACTTC	CASAYSQGRRPYEQYF
NA	TRBJ2-6	TRBV5-4	16	once	TGTGCCAGCAGCCTACCGCGGGACCCCGGGGCCAACGTCCTGACTTTC	CASSLPRDPGANVLTF
TRBD1	TRBJ2-1	TRBV18	14	NA	TGTGCCAGCTCACCGTACAGGGGGCCAAATGAGCAGTTCTTC	CASSPYRGPNEQFF
TRBD2	TRBJ2-1	TRBV6-5	15	NA	TGTGCCAGCAGAAGAGCGGGGGACTCCTACAATGAGCAGTTCTTC	CASRRAGDSYNEQFF
NA	TRBJ1-5	TRBV5-3	15	NA	TGTGCCAGAAGCCACGGTGTAGGATCGGGACAGCCCCAGCATTTT	CARSHGVGSGQPQHF
TRBD1	TRBJ1-2	TRBV27	17	NA	TGTGCCAGCAGTCAACTCTTACGGGGACAGCCCTCCGATGGCTACACCTTC	CASSQLLRGQPSDGYTF
TRBD1	TRBJ1-2	TRBV5-4	15	NA	TGTGCCAGCAGAACCGCAGGGGGCAATCTATGGGGCTACACCTTC	CASRTAGGNLWGYTF
TRBD1	TRBJ1-3	TRBV9	16	NA	TGTGCCAGCAGCCCCGGACAGGGGGCGCGAGGAAACACCATATATTTT	CASSPGQGARGNTIYF
NA	TRBJ2-5	TRBV19	15	NA	TGTGCCAGTAGTATTTTCAACCGCGGTAAAGAGACCCAGTACTTC	CASSIFNRGKETQYF
NA	TRBJ2-1	TRBV18	14	NA	TGTGCCAGCTCACCACCGAGCAGCAGGAATGAGCAGTTCTTC	CASSPPSSRNEQFF
NA	TRBJ2-1	TRBV6-2/TRBV6-3	14	NA	TGTGCCAGCAGTTACCTGAGCTCCTACAATGAGCAGTTCTTC	CASSYLSSYNEQFF
TRBD2	TRBJ2-7	TRBV9	15	NA	TGTGCCAGCAGCTCCGGGACTAGCGGCTCCTACGAGCAGTACTTC	CASSSGTSGSYEQYF
TRBD2	TRBJ2-1	TRBV28	13	NA	TGTGCCAGCAGTACACCTACTAGCGGGGAGCAGTTCTTC	CASSTPTSGEQFF
NA	TRBJ2-7	TRBV27	13	NA	TGTGCCAGCAGTCTCATACCAGCGAACGAGCAGTACTTC	CASSLIPANEQYF
TRBD1	TRBJ2-1	TRBV9	15	NA	TGTGCCAGCAGCGCCGGGACAGGGATCAAGGATGAGCAGTTCTTC	CASSAGTGIKDEQFF
TRBD2	TRBJ2-5	TRBV5-6	17	NA	TGTGCCAGCAGCTTGGTAGGGACTAGCGGAGCCAAAGAGACCCAGTACTTC	CASSLVGTSGAKETQYF
TRBD1	TRBJ1-2	TRBV14	16	few	TGTGCCAGCAGCCAAGTTCCCGACAGGGCTCTCCATGGCTACACCTTC	CASSQVPDRALHGYTF
NA	TRBJ1-6	TRBV4-1	16	NA	TGCGCCAGCAGCCAAGACCAGGGGCCATTTAATTCACCCCTCCACTTT	CASSQDQGPFNSPLHF
TRBD1	TRBJ2-2	TRBV24-1	16	many	TGTGCCACCAGTGACCCTGACAGGGGTAACACCGGGGAGCTGTTTTTT	CATSDPDRGNTGELFF
TRBD1	TRBJ2-2	TRBV4-2	16	NA	TGTGCCAGCAGCCAAAATTACGACAGGGTTACCGGGGAGCTGTTTTTT	CASSQNYDRVTGELFF
TRBD2	TRBJ2-1	TRBV24-1	16	NA	TGTGCCACCAGTGACCCAAGCGGGGCCGCGGACAATGAGCAGTTCTTC	CATSDPSGAADNEQFF
NA	TRBJ2-3	TRBV5-1	14	NA	TGCGCCAGCAGCTTGGCGCAGAGCACAGATACGCAGTATTTT	CASSLAQSTDTQYF
NA	TRBJ1-2	TRBV19	17	NA	TGTGCCAGTAGTATGAGCCTCACGGAAGGAGGGAACTATGGCTACACCTTC	CASSMSLTEGGNYGYTF
NA	TRBJ1-2	TRBV6-2/TRBV6-3	16	NA	TGTGCCAGCAGTTACCGCGGAAAAGGAACTAACTATGGCTACACCTTC	CASSYRGKGTNYGYTF
TRBD2	TRBJ2-7	TRBV7-3	19	NA	TGTGCCAGCAGCTTGGGAGGGACTCCCGGGACGAGGGGCTCCTACGAGCAGTACTTC	CASSLGGTPGTRGSYEQYF